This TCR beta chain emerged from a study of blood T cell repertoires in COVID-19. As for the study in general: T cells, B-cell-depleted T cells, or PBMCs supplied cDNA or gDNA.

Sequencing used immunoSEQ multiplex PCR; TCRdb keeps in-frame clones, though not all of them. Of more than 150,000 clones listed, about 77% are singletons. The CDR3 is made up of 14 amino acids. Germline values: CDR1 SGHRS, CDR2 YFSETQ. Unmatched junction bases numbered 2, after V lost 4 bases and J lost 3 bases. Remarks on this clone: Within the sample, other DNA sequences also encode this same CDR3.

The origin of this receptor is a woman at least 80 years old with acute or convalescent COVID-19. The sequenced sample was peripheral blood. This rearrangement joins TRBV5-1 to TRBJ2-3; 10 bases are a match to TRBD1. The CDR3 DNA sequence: TGCGCCAGCAGCCGGGGACAGGGGACAGATACGCAGTATTTT. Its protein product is CASSRGQGTDTQYF.